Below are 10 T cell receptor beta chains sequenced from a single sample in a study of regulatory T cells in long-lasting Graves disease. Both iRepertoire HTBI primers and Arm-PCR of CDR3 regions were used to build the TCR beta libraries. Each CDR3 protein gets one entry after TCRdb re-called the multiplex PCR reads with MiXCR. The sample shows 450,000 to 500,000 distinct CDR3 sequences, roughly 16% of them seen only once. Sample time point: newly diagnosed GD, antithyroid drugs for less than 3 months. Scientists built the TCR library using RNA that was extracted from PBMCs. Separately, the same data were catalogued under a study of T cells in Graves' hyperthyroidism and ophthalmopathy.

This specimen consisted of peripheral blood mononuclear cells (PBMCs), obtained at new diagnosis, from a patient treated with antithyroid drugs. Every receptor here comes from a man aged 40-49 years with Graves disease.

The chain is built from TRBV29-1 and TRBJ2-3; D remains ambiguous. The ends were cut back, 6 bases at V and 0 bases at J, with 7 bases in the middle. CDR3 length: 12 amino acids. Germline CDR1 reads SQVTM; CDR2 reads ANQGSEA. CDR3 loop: CSVTPSTDTQYF. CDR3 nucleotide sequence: TGCAGCGTAACACCTAGCACAGATACGCAGTATTTT.

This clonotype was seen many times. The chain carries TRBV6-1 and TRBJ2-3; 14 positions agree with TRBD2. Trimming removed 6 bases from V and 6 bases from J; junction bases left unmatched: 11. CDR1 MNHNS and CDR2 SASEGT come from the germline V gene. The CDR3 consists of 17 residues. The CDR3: CASSPGLAGGRRDTQYF. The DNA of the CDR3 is TGTGCCAGCAGCCCCGGACTAGCGGGAGGAAGGAGGGATACGCAGTATTTT.

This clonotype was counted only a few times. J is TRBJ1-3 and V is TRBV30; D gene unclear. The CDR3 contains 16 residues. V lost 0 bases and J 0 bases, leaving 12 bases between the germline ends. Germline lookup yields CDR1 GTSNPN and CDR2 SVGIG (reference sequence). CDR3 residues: CAWSVLSGSSGNTIYF. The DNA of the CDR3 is TGTGCCTGGAGTGTACTTTCGGGGAGCTCTGGAAACACCATATATTTT.

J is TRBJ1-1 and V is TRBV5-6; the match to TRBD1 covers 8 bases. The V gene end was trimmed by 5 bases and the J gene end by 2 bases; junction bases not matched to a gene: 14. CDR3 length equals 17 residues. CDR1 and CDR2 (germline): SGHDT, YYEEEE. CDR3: CASSYSVLQGGNTEAFF. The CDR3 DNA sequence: TGTGCCAGCAGTTACTCGGTACTACAGGGGGGAAACACTGAAGCTTTCTTT.

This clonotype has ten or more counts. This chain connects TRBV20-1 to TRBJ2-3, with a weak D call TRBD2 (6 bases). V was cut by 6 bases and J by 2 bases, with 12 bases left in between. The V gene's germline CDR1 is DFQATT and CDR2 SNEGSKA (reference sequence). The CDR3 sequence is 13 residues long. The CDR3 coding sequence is TGCAGTGCAACTCGGGACTTCACAGATACGCAGTATTTT. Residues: CSATRDFTDTQYF.

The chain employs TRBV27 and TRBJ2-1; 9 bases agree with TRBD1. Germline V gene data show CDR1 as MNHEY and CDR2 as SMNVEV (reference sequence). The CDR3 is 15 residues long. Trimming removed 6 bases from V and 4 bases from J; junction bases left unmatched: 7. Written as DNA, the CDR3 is TGTGCCAGCAGCCAAGACAGGGGGGTTTACAATGAGCAGTTCTTC. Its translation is CASSQDRGVYNEQFF.

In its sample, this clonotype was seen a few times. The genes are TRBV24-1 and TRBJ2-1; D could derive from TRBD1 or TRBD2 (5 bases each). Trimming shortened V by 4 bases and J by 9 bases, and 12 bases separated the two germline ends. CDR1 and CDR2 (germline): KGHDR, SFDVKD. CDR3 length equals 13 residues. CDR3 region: CATSDRDLLEQFF. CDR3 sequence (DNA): TGTGCCACCAGTGACAGGGACCTCCTTGAGCAGTTCTTC.

The CDR3 DNA reads as TGTGCCAGCAGCGTACAGGGTTTGGATGAAGCTTTCTTT. Amino acid sequence: CASSVQGLDEAFF. The V and J genes are TRBV9 and TRBJ1-1; D is perhaps TRBD1 (5 bases). Germline V gene lookup returns CDR1 SGDLS and CDR2 YYNGEE. The CDR3 extends over 13 amino acids. V was clipped by 1 base and J by 7 bases, with 11 bases between them.

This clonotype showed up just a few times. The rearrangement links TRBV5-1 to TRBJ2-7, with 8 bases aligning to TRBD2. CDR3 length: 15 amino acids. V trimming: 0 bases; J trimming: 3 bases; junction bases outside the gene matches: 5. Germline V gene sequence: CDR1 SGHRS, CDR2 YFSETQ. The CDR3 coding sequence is TGCGCCAGCAGCTTGGAGAGCGGGGGTTACTACGAGCAGTACTTC. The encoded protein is CASSLESGGYYEQYF. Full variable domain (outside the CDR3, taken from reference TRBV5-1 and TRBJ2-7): KAGVTQTPRYLIKTRGQQVTLSCSPISGHRSVSWYQQTPGQGLQFLFEYFSETQRNKGNFPGRFSGRQFSNSRSEMNVSTLELGDSALYLCASSLESGGYYEQYFGPGTRLTVT.

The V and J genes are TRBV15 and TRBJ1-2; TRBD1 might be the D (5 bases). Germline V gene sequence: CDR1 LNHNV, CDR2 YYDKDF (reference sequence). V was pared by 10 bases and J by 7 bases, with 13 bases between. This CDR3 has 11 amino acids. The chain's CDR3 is CAISDIFGYTF. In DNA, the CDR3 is TGTGCCATCTCGGACATTTTTGGCTACACCTTC. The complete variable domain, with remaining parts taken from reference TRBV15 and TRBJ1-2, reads DAMVIQNPRYQVTQFGKPVTLSCSQTLNHNVMYWYQQKSSQAPKLLFHYYDKDFNNEADTPDNFQSRRPNTSFCFLDIRSPGLGDTAMYLCAISDIFGYTFGSGTRLTVV.